Sequencing of this T cell receptor beta chain was carried out in a study of a mutant IDH1 vaccine in newly diagnosed glioma. Study overall: Vaccine administration was initiated 4-6 weeks following radiotherapy alone, or with temozolomide cycles. Treated patients had a mean age of about 44 years and a sex split that was roughly 60% male and approximately 40% female. General study points: Immune responses arising from the vaccine appeared in more than 90% of patients.

Germline V CDR1 and CDR2: SGHVS, FQNEAQ. Trimming cost V 1 base and J 4 bases, with 4 bases left between them. The CDR3 is made up of 12 amino acids. Regarding time point: week 11, during vaccination. A 20-mer mutant IDH1 peptide at 300 ug was injected subcutaneously with topical imiquimod. Donors had new WHO grade 3 or 4 IDH1-mutant, ATRX-lost astrocytomas. As regards this clone: Antigen: not known.

TCRdb keeps only in-frame clones here, not all; method: immunoSEQ multiplex PCR. Among tens of thousands of clones listed, roughly 72% were seen once. The source was peripheral blood mononuclear cells (PBMCs), collected from a glioma patient whose treatment included an IDH1 peptide vaccine. V gene TRBV7-8 combines with J gene TRBJ1-2, with unresolved D. This clonotype was sampled from a man aged 18 to 35 with glioma. Some clones in this sample may be carry-over from other donors' samples. CDR3 loop: CASSLGSYGYTF. The CDR3 region has the DNA TGTGCCAGCAGCTTAGGGAGCTATGGCTACACCTTC.